The source of this TCR beta chain is a study of cytomegalovirus exposure and HLA in healthy donors. The CDR3 totals 14 residues. V dropped 3 bases and J dropped 4 bases, with 12 bases sitting between them. Germline V CDR1 and CDR2: MNHNY, SVGAGI (reference sequence). The method was immunoSEQ multiplex PCR; TCRdb's version includes in-frame clones alone and lacks a portion of them. The sample contains some 220,000 clones, 75% to 95% of which appear only once. The V call is TRBV6-6, the J call TRBJ2-5; the D gene is possibly TRBD2 (5 bases). Sequencing was performed on PBMCs. This clonotype was sampled from a woman under 30 in good health and CMV-seronegative. CDR3: CASSYKDFRETQYF. The CDR3 coding sequence is TGTGCCAGCAGTTATAAGGACTTTCGAGAGACCCAGTACTTC.